This record covers a single T cell receptor beta chain. The antigen is undetermined. These data are taken from a study of cytomegalovirus exposure and HLA in healthy donors. General study findings and limits: Reported results showed that the classifier diagnosed cytomegalovirus status with high specificity and sensitivity.

Trimming took 6 bases from V and 4 from J; bases not matched to a gene: 12. The CDR3 consists of 16 residues. The germline CDR1 and CDR2 sequences are SGHTA and FQGNSA. The PCR employed 60 Vbeta primers together with 13 Jbeta primers. The protocol was immunoSEQ multiplex PCR, while the TCRdb copy is restricted to in-frame clones and leaves out a portion. This sample yields about 98,000 clones, of which approximately 80% are seen a single time; roughly 9.1% belongs to the top ten. The sample was PBMCs. The chain joins TRBV7-2 to TRBJ2-1; 7 positions agree with TRBD2. The clonotype was recovered from a male donor in good health and CMV-seropositive. The CDR3 spells CASRKSGDYQYNEQFF. For the CDR3, the DNA is TGTGCCAGCAGAAAAAGTGGGGACTACCAGTACAATGAGCAGTTCTTC.